The entry below gives a single TCR beta chain sequence along with its context. Its antigen is currently unknown. This record belongs to a study of T cells after yellow fever vaccination. Study-wide results and caveats: A small proportion of clonotypes was detected in both the CD4 and CD8 compartments. Detected again after the booster were most primary-vaccination clones, at 96% CD4 and 88% CD8. FACS-sorted repertoires could harbor abundant contaminating bulk-population clonotypes.

With 5 bases removed from V and 4 bases from J, the gap between germline ends came to 11 bases. The CDR3 loop spans 13 amino acids. Germline CDR1 and CDR2: MNHNS and SASEGT. For TCR, cDNA came from 5'RACE template switching, which added a universal primer site and UMIs. TCRdb redid the calling of the 5' RACE reads with MiXCR, one entry per CDR3 protein. The repertoire holds under 700,000 distinct CDR3 sequences, with about a sixth as singletons. The clonotype originates from a young man who received the YFV17D yellow fever vaccine. The sample here was PBMCs, taken 5 days after the first yellow fever vaccination. This rearrangement joins TRBV6-1 to TRBJ2-5; D may be TRBD1 (6 bases). As DNA, the CDR3 is TGTGCCAGCAGTAGGGACATCCGAGAGACCCAGTACTTC. It encodes CASSRDIRETQYF.